The following is a T cell receptor beta chain sequence with its context. Its specificity is unknown. The source of the sample is a study of a mutant IDH1 vaccine in newly diagnosed glioma. About the research overall: Weeks 1, 3, 5, 7, 11, 15, 19 and 23 were when patients received their eight vaccinations. Investigators started vaccination 4-6 weeks after radiotherapy alone, or with temozolomide cycles. Patients were pretreated with radiotherapy, temozolomide, or both, mostly both.

Time point described: week 5, during vaccination. Vaccinated patients received 300 ug of mutant IDH1 20-mer peptide per dose, with topical imiquimod. Data came from immunoSEQ multiplex PCR; TCRdb stores just in-frame clones and leaves some out. The data show around 58,000 clones, 70% to 90% seen once. Trimming shortened V by 3 bases and J by 7 bases, and 16 bases separated the two germline ends. Germline values: CDR1 KGHSH, CDR2 LQKENI. The CDR3 sequence is 16 residues long. The V and J genes are TRBV18 and TRBJ1-6; D call uncertain. The sample here was PBMCs, taken from a glioma patient whose treatment included an IDH1 peptide vaccine. This sequence originates from a man younger than 40 with glioma. The CDR3 DNA reads TGTGCCAGCTCACCTGTCGGGGTTAGAGCCAATTCACCCCTCCACTTT. Its protein is CASSPVGVRANSPLHF.